This T cell receptor (beta chain) was identified during a study of T cells of healthy individuals (dated by TCRdb to the late 2010s). From the cysteine through the phenylalanine, the CDR3 covers 17 amino acids. CDR3 DNA only is kept here, 51 bases in frame from base 1. V is reduced by 3 bases and J by 3 bases, leaving a spacing of 17 bases between them. Per the germline V gene, MGHDK is the CDR1 and SYGVNS is the CDR2. Libraries were constructed by 5' RACE. Sequenced on an Illumina MiSeq. In-frame beta chains were kept once TCRdb had trimmed the public reads at Q25 with fastp and called clones with MiXCR. Entries are consolidated by CDR3 protein sequence, retaining the most common genes and DNA. The sample table shows 40,000 to 60,000 distinct CDR3 sequences, and roughly 15% are seen once. 16% of the sample goes to the ten largest clones. Remarks on this clonotype: The antigen this receptor binds is unknown. No per-base quality is available; no much larger clone lies one base away.

The chain uses TRBV25-1 and TRBJ1-4; a tentative D match to TRBD1 spans 5 bases. This TCR was sampled from a human donor in good health. The sequence in DNA is TGTGCCAGCAGTGAGGCACGTGGCGGGGCGGCTAATGAAAAACTGTTTTTT. Its product reads: CASSEARGGAANEKLFF.